This record concerns one T cell receptor beta chain sequence. Its antigen remains unidentified. This sample is part of a study of shared clonotypes between healthy human individuals. Points from the study as a whole: Only blood was sampled; tissue repertoires likely differ.

Germline-derived CDR1 and CDR2 are KGHSH and LQKENI. Trimming stripped 2 bases from V and 1 base from J, with 12 bases between. The CDR3 runs to 16 residues. Nashville, Tennessee was home to all donors, each a Caucasian adult. Each unsorted sample relied on some 90 million PBMCs as its source of genomic DNA. The deep-level immunoSEQ assay was used. Clones were sequenced by immunoSEQ multiplex PCR, and TCRdb holds only the in-frame ones, with some missing. The repertoire has about half a million clones, roughly 83% of them found once; the top ten carry roughly an eighth. The source is a woman aged 35 to 49 in good health. Some clones in this sample may be carry-over from other donors' samples. The sample comprised PBMCs. The chain couples TRBV18 to TRBJ2-1; a possible D gene is TRBD2 (6 bases). CDR3 amino acids: CASSPTGARSYNEQFF. For the CDR3, the DNA is TGTGCCAGCTCACCAACGGGAGCCCGTTCCTACAATGAGCAGTTCTTC.